This T cell receptor beta chain comes out of a study of OX40 agonist ivuxolimab in advanced cancers. This clone was detected once. The V gene's germline CDR1 is MNHNS and CDR2 SASEGT. V lost 3 bases, J lost 0 bases, and 7 bases lay in between. CDR3 length: 14 residues. Using immunoSEQ multiplex PCR, the repertoire was profiled, and TCRdb retains in-frame clones only, with some absent. The repertoire holds about 56,000 clones, with around 90% as singletons. The J gene is TRBJ2-3, the V gene TRBV6-1; D call uncertain. This TCR derives from an adult with an advanced solid tumor such as melanoma, head and neck, liver or kidney cancer. The sample consisted of CD4+ or CD8+ T cells sorted from blood, taken in a trial of the OX40 agonist ivuxolimab. In DNA, the CDR3 is TGTGCCAGCAGTGACTCGGCGAGCACAGATACGCAGTATTTT. Amino acids: CASSDSASTDTQYF.